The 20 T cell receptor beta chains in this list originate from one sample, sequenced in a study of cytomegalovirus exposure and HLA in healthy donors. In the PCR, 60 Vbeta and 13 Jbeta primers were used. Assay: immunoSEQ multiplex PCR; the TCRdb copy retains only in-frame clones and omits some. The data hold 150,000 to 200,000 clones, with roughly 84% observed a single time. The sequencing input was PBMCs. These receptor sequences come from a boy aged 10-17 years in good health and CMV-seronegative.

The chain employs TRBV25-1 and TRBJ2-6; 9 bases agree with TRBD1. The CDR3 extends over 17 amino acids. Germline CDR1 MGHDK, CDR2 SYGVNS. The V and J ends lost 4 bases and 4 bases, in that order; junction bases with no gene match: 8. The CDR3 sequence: CASSGSYRGHGANVLTF. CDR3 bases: TGTGCCAGCAGTGGTTCATACAGGGGGCACGGGGCCAACGTCCTGACTTTC.

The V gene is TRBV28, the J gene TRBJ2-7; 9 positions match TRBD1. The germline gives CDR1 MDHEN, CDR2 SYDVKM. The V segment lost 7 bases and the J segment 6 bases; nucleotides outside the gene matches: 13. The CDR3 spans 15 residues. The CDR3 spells CASKWSGTGTSEQYF. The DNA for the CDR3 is TGTGCCAGCAAATGGTCCGGGACAGGGACATCCGAGCAGTACTTC.

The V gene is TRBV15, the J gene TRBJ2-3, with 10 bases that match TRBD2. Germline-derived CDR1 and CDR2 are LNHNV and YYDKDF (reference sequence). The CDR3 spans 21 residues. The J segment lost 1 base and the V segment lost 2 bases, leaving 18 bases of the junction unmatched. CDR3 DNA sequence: TGTGCCACCAGCAGACGCTATCCCGGGACTAGCGTAGCGCTGGGCACAGATACGCAGTATTTT. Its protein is CATSRRYPGTSVALGTDTQYF.

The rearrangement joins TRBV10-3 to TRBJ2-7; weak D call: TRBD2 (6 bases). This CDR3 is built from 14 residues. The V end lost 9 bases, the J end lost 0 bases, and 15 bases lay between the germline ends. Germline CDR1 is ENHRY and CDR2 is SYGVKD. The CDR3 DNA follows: TGTGCCATAACGCCGGGACTGAACTCCTACGAGCAGTACTTC. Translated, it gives CAITPGLNSYEQYF.

CDR3 sequence: CASSLSVASTDTQYF. CDR3 in DNA: TGTGCCAGCAGTTTATCTGTGGCTAGCACAGATACGCAGTATTTT. This chain uses TRBV27 with TRBJ2-3, with D hard to call. Germline V gene lookup returns CDR1 MNHEY and CDR2 SMNVEV (reference sequence). V lost 0 bases and J 0 bases, leaving 7 bases between the germline ends. The CDR3 is 15 residues long.

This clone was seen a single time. The CDR3 reads CASSGTSGGRYTDTQYF. In DNA, the CDR3 is TGTGCCAGCAGCGGAACTAGCGGGGGGCGATACACAGATACGCAGTATTTT. J is TRBJ2-3 and V is TRBV9; 12 positions agree with TRBD2. This CDR3 is built from 17 residues. The germline gives CDR1 SGDLS, CDR2 YYNGEE. V shed 3 bases and J 2 bases; nucleotides not matched to a gene: 7.

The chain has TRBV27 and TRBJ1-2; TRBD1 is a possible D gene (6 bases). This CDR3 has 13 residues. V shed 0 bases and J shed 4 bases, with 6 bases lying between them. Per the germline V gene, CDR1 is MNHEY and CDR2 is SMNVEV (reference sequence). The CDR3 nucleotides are TGTGCCAGCAGTTTATCGACAGGCTATGGCTACACCTTC. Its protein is CASSLSTGYGYTF.

This chain's CDR3 is CASSAHIDRAVGYTF. The CDR3 bases are TGTGCCAGCAGCGCCCACATTGACAGGGCCGTTGGCTACACCTTC. The genes are TRBV9 and TRBJ1-2; 7 bases are shared with TRBD1. The V gene end was trimmed by 3 bases and the J gene end by 7 bases; junction bases not matched to a gene: 12. The CDR3 is 15 residues long. In germline, CDR1 is SGDLS, CDR2 YYNGEE.

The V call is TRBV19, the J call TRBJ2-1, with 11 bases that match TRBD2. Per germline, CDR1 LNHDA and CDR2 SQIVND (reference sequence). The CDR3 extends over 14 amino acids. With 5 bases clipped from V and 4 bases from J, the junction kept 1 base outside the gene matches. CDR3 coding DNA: TGTGCCAGTAGTGCTAGCGGGAGGTACAATGAGCAGTTCTTC. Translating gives CASSASGRYNEQFF.

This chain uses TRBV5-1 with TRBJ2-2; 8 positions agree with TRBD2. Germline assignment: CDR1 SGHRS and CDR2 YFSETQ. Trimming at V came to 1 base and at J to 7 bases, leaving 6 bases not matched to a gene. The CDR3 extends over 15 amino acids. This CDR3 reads CASSLYGGAVGELFF. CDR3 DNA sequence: TGCGCCAGCAGCTTGTACGGGGGGGCCGTCGGGGAGCTGTTTTTT.

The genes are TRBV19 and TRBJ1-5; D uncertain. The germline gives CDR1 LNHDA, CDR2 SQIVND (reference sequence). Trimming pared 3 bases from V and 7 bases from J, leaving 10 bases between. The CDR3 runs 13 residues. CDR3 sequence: CASSIFGEQPQHF. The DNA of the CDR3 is TGTGCCAGTAGTATCTTCGGGGAACAGCCCCAGCATTTT.

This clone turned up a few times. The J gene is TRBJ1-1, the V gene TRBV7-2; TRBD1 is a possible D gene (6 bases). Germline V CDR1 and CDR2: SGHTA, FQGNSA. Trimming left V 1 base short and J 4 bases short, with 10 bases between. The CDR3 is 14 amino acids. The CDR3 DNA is TGTGCCAGCAGCTTAGAAGGGGGGGGCACTGAAGCTTTCTTT. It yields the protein CASSLEGGGTEAFF.

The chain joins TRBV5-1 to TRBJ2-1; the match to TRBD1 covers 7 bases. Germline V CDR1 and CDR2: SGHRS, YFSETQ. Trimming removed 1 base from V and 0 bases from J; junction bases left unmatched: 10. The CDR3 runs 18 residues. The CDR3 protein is CASSLIPPTGSSYNEQFF. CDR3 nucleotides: TGCGCCAGCAGCTTGATCCCTCCGACAGGGAGCTCCTACAATGAGCAGTTCTTC.

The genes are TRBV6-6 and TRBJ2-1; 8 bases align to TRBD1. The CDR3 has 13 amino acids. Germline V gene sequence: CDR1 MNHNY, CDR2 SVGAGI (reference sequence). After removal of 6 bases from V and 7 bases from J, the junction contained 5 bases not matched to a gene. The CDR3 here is CASSPTGVNEQFF. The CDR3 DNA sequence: TGTGCCAGCAGCCCGACAGGGGTTAATGAGCAGTTCTTC.

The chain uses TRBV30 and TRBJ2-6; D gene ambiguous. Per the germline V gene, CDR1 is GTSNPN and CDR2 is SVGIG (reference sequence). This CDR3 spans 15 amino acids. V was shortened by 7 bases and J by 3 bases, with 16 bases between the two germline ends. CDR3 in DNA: TGTGCCTTAATCGTGGGCATCTTTGGGGCCAACGTCCTGACTTTC. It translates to CALIVGIFGANVLTF.

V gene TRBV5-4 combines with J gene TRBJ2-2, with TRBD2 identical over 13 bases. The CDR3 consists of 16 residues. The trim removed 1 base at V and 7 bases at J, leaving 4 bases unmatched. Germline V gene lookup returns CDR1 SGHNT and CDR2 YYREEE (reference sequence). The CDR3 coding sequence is TGTGCCAGCAGCTTGACTAGCGGGGGGGAAAACGGGGAGCTGTTTTTT. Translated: CASSLTSGGENGELFF. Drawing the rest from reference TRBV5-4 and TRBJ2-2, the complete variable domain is ETGVTQSPTHLIKTRGQQVTLRCSSQSGHNTVSWYQQALGQGPQFIFQYYREEENGRGNFPPRFSGLQFPNYSSELNVNALELDDSALYLCASSLTSGGENGELFFGEGSRLTVL.

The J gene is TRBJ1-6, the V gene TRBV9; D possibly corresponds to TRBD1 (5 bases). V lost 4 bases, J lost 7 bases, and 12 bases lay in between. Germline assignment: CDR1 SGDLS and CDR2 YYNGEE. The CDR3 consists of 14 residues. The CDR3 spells CASSFQGLNSPLHF. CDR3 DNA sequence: TGTGCCAGCAGCTTTCAGGGATTAAATTCACCCCTCCACTTT.

Written as DNA, the CDR3 is TGTGCCAGCAGTCCATTTGACAGTAGTAACTACGAGCAGTACTTC. Translation: CASSPFDSSNYEQYF. This chain uses TRBV28 with TRBJ2-7; D may be TRBD1 (5 bases). CDR1 is MDHEN, CDR2 SYDVKM, per germline. Trimming stripped 5 bases from V and 3 bases from J, with 17 bases between. CDR3 size: 15 residues.

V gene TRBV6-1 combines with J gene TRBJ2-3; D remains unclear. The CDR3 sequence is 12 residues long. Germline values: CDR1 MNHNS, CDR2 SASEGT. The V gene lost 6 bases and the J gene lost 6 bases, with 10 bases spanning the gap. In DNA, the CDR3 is TGTGCCAGCAGCCCTCTTCAGGATACGCAGTATTTT. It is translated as CASSPLQDTQYF.

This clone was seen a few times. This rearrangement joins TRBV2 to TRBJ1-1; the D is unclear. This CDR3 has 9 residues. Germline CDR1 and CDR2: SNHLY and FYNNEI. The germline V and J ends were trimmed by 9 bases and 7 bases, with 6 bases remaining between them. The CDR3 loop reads CASPLEAFF. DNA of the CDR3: TGTGCCAGTCCCCTTGAAGCTTTCTTT.